The rows below give T cell receptor beta chains drawn from one sample of a study of response to subunit inactivated influenza vaccine. TCRdb independently ran MiXCR on the RT-PCR reads; one entry per CDR3 protein. The data show a few hundred thousand distinct CDR3 sequences, with approximately 14% seen just once and 11% held by the top ten. Here the sequenced sample was PBMCs from blood, taken roughly 12 days after vaccination. Source of these receptors: a man aged 50-60 years who received an inactivated influenza vaccine. CDR3s include the opening cysteine and the closing phenylalanine or tryptophan. Each record gives: D gene, V gene, CDR3 length, clone size, J gene, CDR3 protein, CDR3 DNA. D genes are given only for firm matches. Size is omitted from some rows. Given values are once, few, many or a class for expanded clones.

.	TRBV11-2	14	few	TRBJ2-3	CASSPSPSTDTQYF	TGTGCCAGCAGCCCCTCACCTAGCACAGATACGCAGTATTTT
TRBD1	TRBV3-1	16	few	TRBJ2-1	CASSPDRDPSLDEQFF	TGTGCCAGCAGCCCAGACAGGGACCCTAGTCTAGATGAGCAGTTCTTC
.	TRBV7-2	12	.	TRBJ2-3	CASTRSGDTQYF	TGTGCCAGCACCCGCTCGGGAGATACGCAGTATTTT
.	TRBV24-1	14	few	TRBJ2-3	CATSDLNREYTQYF	TGTGCCACCAGTGATTTGAATCGGGAGTATACGCAGTATTTT
TRBD2	TRBV11-2	16	.	TRBJ2-1	CASSLGPGLAGLEQFF	TGTGCCAGCAGCTTAGGCCCGGGACTAGCGGGCCTTGAGCAGTTCTTC
TRBD2	TRBV28	14	.	TRBJ2-7	CASSLGTSNYEQYF	TGTGCCAGCAGTTTAGGGACTAGCAATTACGAGCAGTACTTC
.	TRBV7-3	14	once	TRBJ2-3	CASSLFPGTDTQYF	TGTGCCAGCAGCTTATTCCCAGGGACAGATACGCAGTATTTT
.	TRBV13	11	few	TRBJ1-2	CASDIARGYTF	TGTGCCAGCGACATAGCGCGTGGCTACACCTTC
TRBD1	TRBV29-1	12	many	TRBJ1-1	CSVDRGRTEAFF	TGCAGCGTGGACAGGGGGCGGACTGAAGCTTTCTTT
TRBD1	TRBV7-2	14	.	TRBJ2-4	CASSSGGAKNIQYF	TGTGCCAGCAGCTCAGGGGGAGCCAAAAACATTCAGTACTTC
.	TRBV7-9	14	.	TRBJ2-1	CASSARGRNNEQFF	TGTGCCAGCAGCGCTCGCGGGCGAAACAATGAGCAGTTCTTC
TRBD2	TRBV4-3	15	.	TRBJ2-1	CASITSGRARNEQFF	TGCGCCAGCATAACTAGCGGGAGGGCCAGGAATGAGCAGTTCTTC
TRBD1	TRBV5-1	16	.	TRBJ1-4	CASSWDPGQGNEKLFF	TGCGCCAGCAGCTGGGACCCGGGACAGGGGAATGAAAAACTGTTTTTT
TRBD1	TRBV2	18	few	TRBJ2-1	CASSDTPYGTANYNEQFF	TGTGCCAGCAGTGACACCCCCTACGGGACAGCGAACTACAATGAGCAGTTCTTC
TRBD1	TRBV27	15	.	TRBJ2-5	CASSFEGQGKETQYF	TGTGCCAGCAGTTTCGAGGGACAGGGAAAAGAGACCCAGTACTTC
TRBD2	TRBV29-1	14	.	TRBJ2-3	CSGLSGASTDTQYF	TGCAGCGGGCTTAGCGGGGCTAGCACAGATACGCAGTATTTT
.	TRBV18	14	.	TRBJ2-7	CASSPLGSENEQYF	TGTGCCAGCTCACCACTCGGGTCGGAAAACGAGCAGTACTTC
TRBD1	TRBV20-1	14	.	TRBJ1-2	CSARDPTGGIGYTF	TGCAGTGCTAGAGACCCGACAGGGGGCATTGGCTACACCTTC
.	TRBV11-2	14	many	TRBJ2-3	CASSESGSTDTQYF	TGTGCCAGCAGCGAAAGCGGGAGCACAGATACGCAGTATTTT
TRBD1	TRBV5-1	15	few	TRBJ2-5	CASSIRQGAQETQYF	TGCGCCAGCAGCATCCGACAGGGGGCCCAAGAGACCCAGTACTTC
.	TRBV5-1	18	many	TRBJ2-3	CASSSIRLANPITDTQYF	TGCGCCAGCAGCTCAATCCGGCTAGCCAACCCAATCACAGATACGCAGTATTTT
.	TRBV4-3	13	few	TRBJ2-1	CASSQDRQNEQFF	TGCGCCAGCAGCCAAGACCGACAGAATGAGCAGTTCTTC
TRBD1	TRBV20-1	15	.	TRBJ1-1	CSAEFTGTVNTEAFF	TGCAGTGCTGAGTTTACCGGGACAGTGAACACTGAAGCTTTCTTT
TRBD1	TRBV7-8	16	.	TRBJ1-5	CASSLAGQNSNQPQHF	TGTGCCAGCAGCTTAGCGGGACAGAATAGCAATCAGCCCCAGCATTTT
.	TRBV12-3/TRBV12-4	10	many	TRBJ2-1	CASGYNEQFF	TGTGCCAGCGGGTACAATGAGCAGTTCTTC
TRBD2	TRBV5-6	16	few	TRBJ2-1	CASSWGASGPYNEQFF	TGTGCCAGCAGCTGGGGCGCTAGCGGGCCCTACAATGAGCAGTTCTTC
.	TRBV5-6	13	many	TRBJ2-5	CASSLRIQETQYF	TGTGCCAGCAGCTTGCGGATACAAGAGACCCAGTACTTC
.	TRBV28	15	.	TRBJ2-5	CASRPGQKYQETQYF	TGTGCCAGCAGACCGGGACAAAAGTACCAAGAGACCCAGTACTTC
.	TRBV5-1	16	.	TRBJ2-5	CASSPRWGHNQETQYF	TGCGCCAGCAGCCCGCGGTGGGGCCACAACCAAGAGACCCAGTACTTC
.	TRBV5-4	15	.	TRBJ2-2	CASSTQGRFTGELFF	TGTGCCAGCAGCACCCAGGGACGCTTCACCGGGGAGCTGTTTTTT
.	TRBV4-2	15	.	TRBJ1-1	CASSQDITENTEAFF	TGTGCCAGCAGCCAAGATATCACGGAGAACACTGAAGCTTTCTTT
.	TRBV3-1	14	.	TRBJ1-1	CASSYGQSNTEAFF	TGTGCCAGCAGCTATGGACAGTCGAACACTGAAGCTTTCTTT
.	TRBV7-2	15	.	TRBJ1-4	CASSLAGGQNEKLFF	TGTGCCAGCAGCTTAGCCGGTGGGCAAAATGAAAAACTGTTTTTT
.	TRBV29-1	13	few	TRBJ2-7	CSVSVSQAYEQYF	TGCAGCGTTTCAGTTTCGCAGGCCTACGAGCAGTACTTC
.	TRBV20-1	16	few	TRBJ2-5	CSAPKGGSGSRETQYF	TGCAGTGCTCCGAAGGGGGGAAGCGGCTCCCGGGAGACCCAGTACTTC
.	TRBV4-3	15	few	TRBJ2-6	CASSQIGTGANVLTF	TGCGCCAGCAGCCAAATAGGCACTGGGGCCAACGTCCTGACTTTC
.	TRBV12-3/TRBV12-4	13	.	TRBJ2-7	CASTHGGIYEQYF	TGTGCCAGCACCCATGGGGGGATCTACGAGCAGTACTTC
TRBD1	TRBV20-1	15	.	TRBJ1-5	CSATKGQGSNQPQHF	TGCAGTGCTACCAAGGGACAGGGGAGCAATCAGCCCCAGCATTTT
TRBD1	TRBV5-1	16	few	TRBJ2-7	CASSLRTGREPYEQYF	TGCGCCAGCAGCCTAAGGACAGGCAGGGAACCCTACGAGCAGTACTTC
TRBD2	TRBV7-2	14	.	TRBJ2-3	CASSQSFSRGAGVF	TGTGCCAGCAGCCAATCCTTCTCGCGGGGGGCCGGAGTATTT
.	TRBV20-1	14	few	TRBJ2-7	CSARGDLPPYEQYF	TGCAGTGCTAGGGGGGACTTGCCCCCTTACGAGCAGTACTTC
.	TRBV12-3/TRBV12-4	14	many	TRBJ2-7	CASSFDRLSYEQYF	TGTGCCAGCAGTTTCGACAGACTCTCCTACGAGCAGTACTTC
.	TRBV7-8	16	.	TRBJ1-2	CASSRGAPNGKYGYTF	TGTGCCAGCAGCCGGGGGGCACCCAACGGGAAGTATGGCTACACCTTC
.	TRBV27	14	few	TRBJ2-7	CASVGFSGTYEQYF	TGTGCCAGCGTTGGGTTTAGCGGAACCTACGAGCAGTACTTC
.	TRBV5-4	15	.	TRBJ2-3	CASTWSGASTDTQYF	TGTGCCAGCACCTGGAGCGGTGCTAGTACAGATACGCAGTATTTT
TRBD2	TRBV12-3/TRBV12-4	17	few	TRBJ2-4	CASSPTRTSGSKNIQYF	TGTGCCAGCAGTCCCACCCGGACTAGCGGGTCGAAAAACATTCAGTACTTC
TRBD1	TRBV5-1	15	.	TRBJ1-1	CASSLRQGANTEAFF	TGCGCCAGCAGCCTTCGACAGGGAGCGAACACTGAAGCTTTCTTT
.	TRBV5-1	19	few	TRBJ1-5	CASSFSRAIRGDGNQPQHF	TGCGCCAGCAGCTTTTCCAGGGCGATAAGAGGTGACGGCAATCAGCCCCAGCATTTT
.	TRBV20-1	13	few	TRBJ1-4	CSARARAAEKLFF	TGCAGTGCTAGAGCGAGGGCGGCGGAAAAACTGTTTTTT
TRBD1	TRBV5-1	16	.	TRBJ2-2	CASSPRQGLGTGELFF	TGCGCCAGCAGCCCAAGACAGGGTTTGGGCACCGGGGAGCTGTTTTTT